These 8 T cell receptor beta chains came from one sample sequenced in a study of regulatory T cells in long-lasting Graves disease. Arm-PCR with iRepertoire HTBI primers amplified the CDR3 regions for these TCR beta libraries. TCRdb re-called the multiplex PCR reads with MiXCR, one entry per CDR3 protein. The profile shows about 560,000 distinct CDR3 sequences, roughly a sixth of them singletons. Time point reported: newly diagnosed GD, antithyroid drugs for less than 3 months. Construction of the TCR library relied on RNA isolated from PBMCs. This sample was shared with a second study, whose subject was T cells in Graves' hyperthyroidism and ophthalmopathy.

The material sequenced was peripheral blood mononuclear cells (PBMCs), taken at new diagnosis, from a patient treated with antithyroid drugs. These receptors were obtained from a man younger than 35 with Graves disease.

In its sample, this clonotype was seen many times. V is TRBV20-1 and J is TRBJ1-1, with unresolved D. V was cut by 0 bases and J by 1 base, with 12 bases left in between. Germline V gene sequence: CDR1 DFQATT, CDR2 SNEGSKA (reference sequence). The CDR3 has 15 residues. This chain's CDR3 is CSARDPQAGNTEAFF. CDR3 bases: TGCAGTGCTAGAGATCCCCAGGCGGGGAACACTGAAGCTTTCTTT.

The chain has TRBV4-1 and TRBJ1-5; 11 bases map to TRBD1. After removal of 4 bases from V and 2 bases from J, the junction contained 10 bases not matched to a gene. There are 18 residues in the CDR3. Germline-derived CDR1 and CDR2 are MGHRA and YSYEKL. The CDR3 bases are TGCGCCAGCAGCCGGGGACAGGGGGGGTTGGGAGGCAATCAGCCCCAGCATTTT. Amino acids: CASSRGQGGLGGNQPQHF.

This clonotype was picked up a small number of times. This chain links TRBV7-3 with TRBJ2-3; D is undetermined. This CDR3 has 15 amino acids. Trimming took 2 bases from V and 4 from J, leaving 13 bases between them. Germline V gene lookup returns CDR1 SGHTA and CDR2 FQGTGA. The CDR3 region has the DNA TGTGCCAGCAGCTTATCAGGTTTTAACGCAGATACGCAGTATTTT. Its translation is CASSLSGFNADTQYF. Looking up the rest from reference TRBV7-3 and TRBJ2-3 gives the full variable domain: GAGVSQTPSNKVTEKGKYVELRCDPISGHTALYWYRQSLGQGPEFLIYFQGTGAADDSGLPNDRFFAVRPEGSVSTLKIQRTERGDSAVYLCASSLSGFNADTQYFGPGTRLTVL.

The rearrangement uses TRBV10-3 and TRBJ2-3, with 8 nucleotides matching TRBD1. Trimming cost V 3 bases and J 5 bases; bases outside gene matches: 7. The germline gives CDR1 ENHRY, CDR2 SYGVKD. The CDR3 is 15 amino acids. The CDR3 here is CAISEGQGRIDTQYF. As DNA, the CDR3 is TGTGCCATCAGTGAAGGACAGGGTCGTATAGATACGCAGTATTTT.

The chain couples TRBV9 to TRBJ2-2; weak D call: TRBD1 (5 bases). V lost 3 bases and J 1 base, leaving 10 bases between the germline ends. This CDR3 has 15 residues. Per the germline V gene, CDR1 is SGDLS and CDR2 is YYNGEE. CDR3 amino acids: CASSGQLLNTGELFF. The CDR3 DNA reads TGTGCCAGCAGCGGACAGCTATTGAACACCGGGGAGCTGTTTTTT.

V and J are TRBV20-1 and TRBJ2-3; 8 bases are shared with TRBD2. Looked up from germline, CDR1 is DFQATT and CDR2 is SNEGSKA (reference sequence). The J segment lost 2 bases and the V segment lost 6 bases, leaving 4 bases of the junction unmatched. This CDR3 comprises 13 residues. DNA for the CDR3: TGCAGTGCGAAGCGGGAGCCCACAGATACGCAGTATTTT. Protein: CSAKREPTDTQYF.

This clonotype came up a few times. The CDR3 bases are TGCGCCAGCACCGACTCTGGAAACACCATATATTTT. Translation gives CASTDSGNTIYF. This chain connects TRBV5-1 to TRBJ1-3; no clear D gene. V lost 6 bases, J lost 0 bases, and 4 bases lay in between. The CDR3 consists of 12 residues. Germline assignment: CDR1 SGHRS and CDR2 YFSETQ. Full variable domain (rest looked up from reference TRBV5-1 and TRBJ1-3): KAGVTQTPRYLIKTRGQQVTLSCSPISGHRSVSWYQQTPGQGLQFLFEYFSETQRNKGNFPGRFSGRQFSNSRSEMNVSTLELGDSALYLCASTDSGNTIYFGEGSWLTVV.

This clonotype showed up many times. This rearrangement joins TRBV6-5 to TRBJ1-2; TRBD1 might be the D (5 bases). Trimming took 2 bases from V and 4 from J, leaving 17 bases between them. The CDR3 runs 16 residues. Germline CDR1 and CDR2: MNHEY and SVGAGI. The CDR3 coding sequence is TGTGCCAGCAGTTACGTCCAGGGCGGGTGGCCCTATGGCTACACCTTC. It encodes CASSYVQGGWPYGYTF.